This T cell receptor (beta chain) was obtained from a study of shared clonotypes between healthy human individuals. Study-level background: Each donor's CD8 memory used one plate, CD8 naive two, each CD4 subset three. Notes on the study in general: Naive subsets, compared against memory subsets, generally had larger estimated richness values.

CDR1 is MNHEY, CDR2 SVGAGI, per germline. The V and J ends lost 0 bases and 5 bases respectively, with 7 bases between them. The CDR3 loop spans 13 amino acids. Profiling relied on immunoSEQ multiplex PCR, and the TCRdb table lists in-frame clones only, not all of them. The table includes 2 million to 3 million clones, 93% detected once. On this clone: The target antigen is unknown.

Donors were Caucasian adults residing in Nashville, Tennessee, USA. The sample was naive CD4+ T cells from PBMCs. Subset: CD45RA+ positively selected. This receptor was taken from a man younger than 30 in good health. Some clones in this sample may be carry-over from other donors' samples. The J gene is TRBJ1-2, the V gene TRBV6-5; D is uncertain. As DNA, the CDR3 is TGTGCCAGCAGTTACTCGCACAAATATGGCTACACCTTC. Translating it yields CASSYSHKYGYTF.